A selection of T cell receptor beta chains follows, all from one sample in a study of tumor-infiltrating lymphocytes in primary liver carcinoma. TCRdb independently ran MiXCR on the multiplex PCR reads; one entry per CDR3 protein. The sample has around 210,000 distinct CDR3 sequences, almost 65% seen once; the top ten hold roughly 6.8%. Source material: peripheral blood. These receptors were obtained from a woman aged 55-75 years with primary liver carcinoma and hepatitis B virus infection. Each CDR3 is given with its conserved first and last residue. D genes are given only for firm matches. A row's size may be missing; if present it is once, few, many or a size class.

j_call clone_size d_call v_call cdr3_nt cdr3_aa
TRBJ2-2 - - TRBV7-9 TGTGCCAGCAGCGTCAGTGTACTAAACACCGGGGAGCTGTTTTTT CASSVSVLNTGELFF
TRBJ2-7 many - TRBV29-1 TGCAGCGCCTGGGCAGGGAGCAACGAGCAGTACTTC CSAWAGSNEQYF
TRBJ1-5 once - TRBV11-3 TGTACCAGCAGCCCCAGGACGGGCCATAGCAATCAGTCCCAGCATTTT CTSSPRTGHSNQSQHF
TRBJ2-7 - - TRBV11-2 TGTGCCAGCAGCCCCTGGACAGCGGACTACGAGCACTACTTC CASSPWTADYEHYF
TRBJ2-1 - - TRBV6-1 TGTGCCAACAGGAGTGACAGGTCCTACAATGAGCAGTTCTTC CANRSDRSYNEQFF
TRBJ2-5 many TRBD2 TRBV10-3 TGTGCCATCAGTGGTTATCTAGCGGGAGGCAGAGAGACCCAGTACTTC CAISGYLAGGRETQYF
TRBJ2-1 - TRBD2 TRBV5-1 TGCGCCAGCAGTACCGGGACTAGGCCTGAGCAGTTCTTC CASSTGTRPEQFF
TRBJ2-7 - TRBD2 TRBV11-2 TGTGCCAGCAGCAAAGGACTAGTGGGAGGCGGACAGTACTTC CASSKGLVGGGQYF
TRBJ2-1 few TRBD2 TRBV9 TGTGCCAGCAGCGTAGAGCCGACTAGCGGGGCCTACAATGAGCAGTTCTTC CASSVEPTSGAYNEQFF
TRBJ2-7 - - TRBV6-2/TRBV6-3 TGTGCCAGCACAAACGGGAACGAGCAGTACTTC CASTNGNEQYF
TRBJ2-2 - - TRBV28 TGTGCCAGCGGTTGGGTTAACACCGGGGAGCTGTTTTTT CASGWVNTGELFF
TRBJ2-1 - - TRBV14 TGTGTCAGCAGTCAATATCTCAGACTAGGTTCCAATGTGCAGTTCTTC CVSSQYLRLGSNVQFF
TRBJ1-5 - TRBD1 TRBV6-1 TGTGCCAGCACTTCAGGGACAGTCAATCAGCCCCAGCATTTT CASTSGTVNQPQHF
TRBJ2-7 - TRBD1 TRBV5-4 TGTGCCAGCAGTTCTGGACAGGGGTTCTTCTACGAGCAGTACTTC CASSSGQGFFYEQYF
TRBJ1-1 - - TRBV6-1 TGTGCCAGCAGGTCAGGGCTGGGGAGCACTGAAGCTTTCTTT CASRSGLGSTEAFF
TRBJ1-1 - - TRBV5-1 TGCGCCAGCAGCTTGGTAGCTAGGAACACTGAAGCTTTCTTT CASSLVARNTEAFF
TRBJ2-1 - TRBD2 TRBV5-6 TGTGTCAGCAGCTTCGGGACTAGCGGTACCAATGAGCAGTTCTTC CVSSFGTSGTNEQFF
TRBJ1-5 - - TRBV4-1 TGCGCCAGCAGCCAAGAGCAGGAAAGTGGCAATCATCCCCAGCGTTTT CASSQEQESGNHPQRF
TRBJ2-7 - - TRBV6-5 TGTGCCACCCATGACGGACGGAGCGAGCAGTACTTC CATHDGRSEQYF
TRBJ2-7 - - TRBV10-3 TGTACCTTCAGTGAGTCCCCACTCCGAGCCTACGAGCAGTACTTC CTFSESPLRAYEQYF
TRBJ2-5 many - TRBV29-1 TGCAGCGTTGAAGACAGGGGAAAGACCCAGTACTTC CSVEDRGKTQYF
TRBJ2-7 few TRBD2 TRBV5-1 TGCGCCAGCAGCCTTGCCGTGGCTAGCGGAACCTACGAGCAGTACTTC CASSLAVASGTYEQYF
TRBJ2-1 - - TRBV18 TGTGCCAGCTCTCTCAACAGGGACACACACAATGAGCAGTTCTTC CASSLNRDTHNEQFF
TRBJ2-1 - TRBD2 TRBV29-1 TGCGGCGTCTCCTACGGTAGCGGGACTGAGCAGTTCTTC CGVSYGSGTEQFF
TRBJ2-1 - - TRBV28 TGTGCCAGCCCCCCTTCGGAGGTTGCCCTGGATGAGCAGTTCTTC CASPPSEVALDEQFF
TRBJ1-5 - - TRBV12-3/TRBV12-4 TGTGCCAGCAGCACACGTGGAGTCGGCAATCGGCCCCAGCATTTT CASSTRGVGNRPQHF
TRBJ2-7 - - TRBV28 TGTGTCAGCTATTCAAGGGCTCGGAGGCCCTACGAGCAGTACTTC CVSYSRARRPYEQYF
TRBJ2-3 - - TRBV11-3 TGTGTCAGTAGCACCTCATACGGGACAGATACGCAGTATTTT CVSSTSYGTDTQYF
TRBJ1-1 many TRBD1 TRBV29-1 TGCAGCTTCTCAGGTCCGGGACAGCGAGGGAGAACGAACACTGAAGCTTTCTTT CSFSGPGQRGRTNTEAFF
TRBJ1-6 - - TRBV7-8 TGTGCCAGCAGCTTAGGGGGGAAAGGGAATAATTCACCCCTCCACTTT CASSLGGKGNNSPLHF
TRBJ2-5 - - TRBV11-3 TGTGTCAGCAGCCCTGCCCTAGTCCCACTCTTCCAAGAGACCCAGTACTTC CVSSPALVPLFQETQYF
TRBJ2-7 - TRBD1 TRBV11-2 TGTGCCAGCAGCATGGACAGGGTGTACGAACAGTACTTC CASSMDRVYEQYF